What follows is one TCR beta chain and its context. The data stem from a study of CD8 T cells in Susac syndrome. It was with random hexamers that roughly 0.45 to 1 ug RNA was reverse transcribed. TCRdb called the immunoSEQ multiplex PCR reads again in MiXCR, with one record for every CDR3 protein. The repertoire includes approximately 180,000 distinct CDR3 sequences, approximately 93% of them detected once, and under 0.095% sits in the top ten. Trimming removed 3 bases at V and 8 bases at J, with 14 bases between. This CDR3 comprises 15 residues. Germline values: CDR1 SEHNR, CDR2 FQNEAQ (reference sequence). The study sequenced TCR beta in blood CD8+ and CD4+ T cells. The multiple sclerosis controls were treatment-naive patients with relapsing-remitting disease that was stable or active.

The receptor was isolated from a human donor with multiple sclerosis. The J gene is TRBJ1-6, the V gene TRBV7-9; maybe TRBD1 (5 bases). The specimen sequenced was CD4+ T cells from PBMCs. CDR3 protein: CASSFTGPGDSPLHF. Written as DNA, the CDR3 is TGTGCCAGCAGCTTCACAGGACCGGGTGATTCACCCCTCCACTTT.